The T cell receptor (beta chain) described here comes from a study of blood T cell repertoires in COVID-19. Here immunoSEQ multiplex PCR was the method, and the copy in TCRdb shows in-frame clones only, minus some. The table has about 74,000 clones, around 86% seen once. Germline V gene lookup returns CDR1 LGHDT and CDR2 YNNKEL (reference sequence). This CDR3 comprises 14 residues. J gave up 5 bases and V 4 bases, and 4 bases lay outside the gene matches. Sample: peripheral blood. The TCR comes from an elderly woman with active or convalescent COVID-19. The chain uses TRBV3-1 (or the pseudogene TRBV3-2) and TRBJ1-4, with TRBD1 identical over 7 bases. The CDR3 here is CASSRGTENEKLFF. The CDR3, as DNA: TGTGCCAGCAGCCGCGGGACAGAGAATGAAAAACTGTTTTTT.